The clone carrying this T cell receptor beta chain was seen a single time. This sample's time point: pre-treatment sample, taken before nivolumab and TIL therapy. The data are from a study of TIL therapy for anti-PD-1-resistant metastatic lung cancer. For the study at large: Patients then received nivolumab; progressors got lymphodepletion, TIL and IL-2.

With 3 bases removed from V and 0 bases from J, the gap between germline ends came to 11 bases. Germline CDR1 is SGHRS and CDR2 is YFSETQ. The CDR3 runs to 15 residues. The immunoSEQ assay was v3. The repertoire was sequenced with immunoSEQ multiplex PCR; TCRdb's copy has only in-frame clones and lacks some. The table has 55,000 to 65,000 clones, about 69% seen once. This chain links TRBV5-1 with TRBJ2-3; a possible D gene is TRBD2 (7 bases). The source of this sequence is a person aged 25 to 79 with non-small cell lung cancer. The sample was blood, taken at baseline. As DNA, the CDR3 is TGCGCCAGCAGCTACAGGGAGGGGAGCACAGATACGCAGTATTTT. This codes for CASSYREGSTDTQYF.